This TCR beta chain comes out of a study of blood T cell repertoires in COVID-19. Study processing details: Amplifying reference gene primers gave estimates of nucleated cell counts. Profiled with immunoSEQ multiplex PCR; TCRdb holds only in-frame clones, not every one. V, J and clone size are those of that table, while D and trimming were read from the DNA. The repertoire holds about 34,000 clones, with roughly three quarters as singletons. This CDR3 region has 18 residues. Looked up from germline, CDR1 is SGHRS and CDR2 is YFSETQ. The V gene end was trimmed by 1 base and the J gene end by 0 bases; junction bases not matched to a gene: 7. This clone was recorded once.

The clonotype originates from a human donor in a cohort sampled during active COVID-19. The sequenced sample consisted of peripheral blood. The chain has TRBV5-1 and TRBJ2-6, with TRBD1 identical over 7 bases. In DNA form, the CDR3 reads TGCGCCAGCAGCTTGTTTACAGGGGTTGGCTCTGGGGCCAACGTCCTGACTTTC. Translation: CASSLFTGVGSGANVLTF.